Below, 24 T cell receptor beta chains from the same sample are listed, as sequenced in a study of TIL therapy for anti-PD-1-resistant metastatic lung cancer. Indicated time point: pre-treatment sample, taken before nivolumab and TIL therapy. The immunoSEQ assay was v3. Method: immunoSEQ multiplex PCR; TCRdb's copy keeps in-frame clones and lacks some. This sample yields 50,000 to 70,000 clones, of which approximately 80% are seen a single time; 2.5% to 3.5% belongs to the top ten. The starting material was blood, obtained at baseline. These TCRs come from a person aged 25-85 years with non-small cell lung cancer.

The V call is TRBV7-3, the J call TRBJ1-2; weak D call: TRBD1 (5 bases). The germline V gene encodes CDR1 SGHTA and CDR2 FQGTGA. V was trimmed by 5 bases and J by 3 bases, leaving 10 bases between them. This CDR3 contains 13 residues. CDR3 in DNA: TGTGCCAGCAGCCTGGGACGGGACTATGGCTACACCTTC. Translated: CASSLGRDYGYTF.

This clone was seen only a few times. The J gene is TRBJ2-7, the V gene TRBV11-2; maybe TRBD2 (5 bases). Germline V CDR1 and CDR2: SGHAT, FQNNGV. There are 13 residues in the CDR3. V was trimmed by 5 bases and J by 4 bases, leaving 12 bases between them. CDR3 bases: TGTGCCAGCAGCACCGGGATCATGTACGAGCAGTACTTC. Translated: CASSTGIMYEQYF.

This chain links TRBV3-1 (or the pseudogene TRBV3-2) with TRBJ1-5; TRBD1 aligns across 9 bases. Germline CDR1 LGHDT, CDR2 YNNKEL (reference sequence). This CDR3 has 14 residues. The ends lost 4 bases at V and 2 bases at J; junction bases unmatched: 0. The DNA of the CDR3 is TGTGCCAGCAGCCGGACAGGGGGCAATCAGCCCCAGCATTTT. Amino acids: CASSRTGGNQPQHF.

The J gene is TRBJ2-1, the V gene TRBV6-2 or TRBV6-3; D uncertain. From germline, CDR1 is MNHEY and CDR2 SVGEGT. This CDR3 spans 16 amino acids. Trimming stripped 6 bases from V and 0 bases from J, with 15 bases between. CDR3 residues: CASSRWLSTSYNEQFF. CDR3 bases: TGTGCCAGCAGCCGCTGGTTATCCACCTCCTACAATGAGCAGTTCTTC.

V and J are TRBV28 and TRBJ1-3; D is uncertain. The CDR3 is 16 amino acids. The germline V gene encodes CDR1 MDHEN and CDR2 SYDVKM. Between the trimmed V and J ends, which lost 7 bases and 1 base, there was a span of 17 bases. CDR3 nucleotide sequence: TGTGCCAGCAACACAGCGGCGACTCAATCTGGAAACACCATATATTTT. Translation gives CASNTAATQSGNTIYF.

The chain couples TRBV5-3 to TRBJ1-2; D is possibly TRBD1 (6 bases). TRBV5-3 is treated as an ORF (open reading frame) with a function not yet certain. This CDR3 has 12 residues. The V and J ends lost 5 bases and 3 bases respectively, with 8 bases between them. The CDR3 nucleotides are TGTGCCAGAAGTGGGGGCCACTATGGCTACACCTTC. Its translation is CARSGGHYGYTF.

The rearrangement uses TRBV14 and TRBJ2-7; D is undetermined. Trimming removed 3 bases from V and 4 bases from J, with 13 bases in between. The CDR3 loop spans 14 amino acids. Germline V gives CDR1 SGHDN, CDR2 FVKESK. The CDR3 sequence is CASSHSPFKYEQYF. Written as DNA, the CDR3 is TGTGCCAGCAGCCACTCTCCTTTTAAATACGAGCAGTACTTC.

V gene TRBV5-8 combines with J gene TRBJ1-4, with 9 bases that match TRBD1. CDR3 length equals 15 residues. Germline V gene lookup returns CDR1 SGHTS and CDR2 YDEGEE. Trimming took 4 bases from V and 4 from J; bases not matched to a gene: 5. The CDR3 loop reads CASSRGTGLNEKLFF. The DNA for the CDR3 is TGTGCCAGCAGCCGAGGGACAGGGCTTAATGAAAAACTGTTTTTT.

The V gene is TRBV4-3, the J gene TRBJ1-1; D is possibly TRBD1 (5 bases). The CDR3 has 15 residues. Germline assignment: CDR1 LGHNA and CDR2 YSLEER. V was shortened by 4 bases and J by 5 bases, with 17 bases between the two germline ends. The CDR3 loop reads CASSPTWARGTEAFF. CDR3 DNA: TGCGCCAGCAGCCCAACGTGGGCCCGGGGGACTGAAGCTTTCTTT.

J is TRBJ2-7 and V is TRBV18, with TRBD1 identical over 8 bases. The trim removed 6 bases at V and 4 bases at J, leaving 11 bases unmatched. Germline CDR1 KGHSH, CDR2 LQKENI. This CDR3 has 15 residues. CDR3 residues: CASSRGQGAGYEQYF. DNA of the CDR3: TGTGCCAGCTCTCGGGGGCAGGGGGCTGGGTACGAGCAGTACTTC.

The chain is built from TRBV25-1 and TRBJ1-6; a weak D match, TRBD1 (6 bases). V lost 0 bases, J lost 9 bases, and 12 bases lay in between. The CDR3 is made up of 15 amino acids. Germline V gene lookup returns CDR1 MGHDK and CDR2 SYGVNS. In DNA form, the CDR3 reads TGTGCCAGCAGTGAATATGGAACAGGGCGTTCACCCCTCCACTTT. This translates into CASSEYGTGRSPLHF.

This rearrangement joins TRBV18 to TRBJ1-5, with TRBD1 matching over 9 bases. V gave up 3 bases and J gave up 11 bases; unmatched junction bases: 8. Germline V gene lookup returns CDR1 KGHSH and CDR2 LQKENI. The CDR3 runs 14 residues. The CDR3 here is CASSPGSGDRAQHF. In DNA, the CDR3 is TGTGCCAGCTCACCGGGGTCGGGGGACAGGGCCCAGCATTTT.

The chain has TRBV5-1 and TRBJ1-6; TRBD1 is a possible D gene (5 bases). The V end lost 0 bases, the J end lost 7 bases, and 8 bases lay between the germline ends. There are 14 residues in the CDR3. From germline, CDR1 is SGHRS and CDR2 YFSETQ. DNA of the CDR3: TGCGCCAGCAGCTTGGCAGGGAGAAATTCACCCCTCCACTTT. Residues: CASSLAGRNSPLHF.

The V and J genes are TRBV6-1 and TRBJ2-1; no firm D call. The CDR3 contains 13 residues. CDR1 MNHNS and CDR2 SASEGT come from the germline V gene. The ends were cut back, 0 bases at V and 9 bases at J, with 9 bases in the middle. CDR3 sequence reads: CASSEAMVGEQFF. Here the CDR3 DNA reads TGTGCCAGCAGTGAAGCGATGGTGGGTGAGCAGTTCTTC.

CDR3 nucleotide sequence: TGTGCCAGCAGCTTAGCGAGGTACAATGAGCAGTTCTTC. Translated: CASSLARYNEQFF. The chain links TRBV11-1 to TRBJ2-1; D ambiguous. CDR1 and CDR2 (germline): SGHAT, FQDESV (reference sequence). CDR3 length: 13 residues. Trimming shortened V by 0 bases and J by 4 bases, and 4 bases separated the two germline ends. Supplemented by reference TRBV11-1 and TRBJ2-1, the full variable domain reads EAEVAQSPRYKITEKSQAVAFWCDPISGHATLYWYRQILGQGPELLVQFQDESVVDDSQLPKDRFSAERLKGVDSTLKIQPAELGDSAMYLCASSLARYNEQFFGPGTRLTVL.

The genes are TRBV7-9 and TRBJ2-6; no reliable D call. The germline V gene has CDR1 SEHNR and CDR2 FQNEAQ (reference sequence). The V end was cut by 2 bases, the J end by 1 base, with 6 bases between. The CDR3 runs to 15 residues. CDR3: CASSLFLSGANVLTF. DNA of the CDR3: TGTGCCAGCAGCTTATTTTTGTCTGGGGCCAACGTCCTGACTTTC.

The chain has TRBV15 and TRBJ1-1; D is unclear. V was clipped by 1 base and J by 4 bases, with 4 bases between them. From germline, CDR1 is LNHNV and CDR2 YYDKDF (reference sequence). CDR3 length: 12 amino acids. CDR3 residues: CATSRVSTEAFF. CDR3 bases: TGTGCCACCAGCAGAGTAAGCACTGAAGCTTTCTTT.

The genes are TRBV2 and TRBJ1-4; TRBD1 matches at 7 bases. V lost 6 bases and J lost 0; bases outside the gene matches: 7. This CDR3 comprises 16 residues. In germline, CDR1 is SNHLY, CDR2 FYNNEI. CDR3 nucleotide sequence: TGTGCCAGCAGGGGACAGCCCGCTTCAACTAATGAAAAACTGTTTTTT. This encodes CASRGQPASTNEKLFF. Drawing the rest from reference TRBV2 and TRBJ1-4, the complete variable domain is EPEVTQTPSHQVTQMGQEVILRCVPISNHLYFYWYRQILGQKVEFLVSFYNNEISEKSEIFDDQFSVERPDGSNFTLKIRSTKLEDSAMYFCASRGQPASTNEKLFFGSGTQLSVL.

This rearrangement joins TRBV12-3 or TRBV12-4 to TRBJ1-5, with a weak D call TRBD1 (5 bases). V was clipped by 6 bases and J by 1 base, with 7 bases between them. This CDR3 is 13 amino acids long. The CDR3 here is CASSRDSNQPQHF. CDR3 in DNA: TGTGCCAGCAGCCGGGACAGCAATCAGCCCCAGCATTTT.

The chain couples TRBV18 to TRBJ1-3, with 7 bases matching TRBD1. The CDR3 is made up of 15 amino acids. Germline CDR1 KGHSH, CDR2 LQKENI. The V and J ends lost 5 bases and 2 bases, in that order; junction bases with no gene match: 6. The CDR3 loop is CASSASGTAGNTIYF. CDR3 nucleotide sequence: TGTGCCAGCTCAGCCTCCGGGACAGCTGGAAACACCATATATTTT. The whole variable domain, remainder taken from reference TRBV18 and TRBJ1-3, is NAGVMQNPRHLVRRRGQEARLRCSPMKGHSHVYWYRQLPEEGLKFMVYLQKENIIDESGMPKERFSAEFPKEGPSILRIQQVVRGDSAAYFCASSASGTAGNTIYFGEGSWLTVV.

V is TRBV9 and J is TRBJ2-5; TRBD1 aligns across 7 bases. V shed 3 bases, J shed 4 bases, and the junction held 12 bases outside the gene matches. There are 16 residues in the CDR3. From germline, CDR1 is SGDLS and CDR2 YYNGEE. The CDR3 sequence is CASSALETGTGETQYF. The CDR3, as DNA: TGTGCCAGCAGCGCGTTAGAGACAGGGACGGGAGAGACCCAGTACTTC.

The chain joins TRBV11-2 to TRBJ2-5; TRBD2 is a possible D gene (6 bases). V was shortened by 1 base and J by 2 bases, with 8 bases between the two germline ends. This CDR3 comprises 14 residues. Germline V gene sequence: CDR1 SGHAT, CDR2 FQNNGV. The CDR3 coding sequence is TGTGCCAGCAGCTTAGCGGGAGTACAAGAGACCCAGTACTTC. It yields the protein CASSLAGVQETQYF.

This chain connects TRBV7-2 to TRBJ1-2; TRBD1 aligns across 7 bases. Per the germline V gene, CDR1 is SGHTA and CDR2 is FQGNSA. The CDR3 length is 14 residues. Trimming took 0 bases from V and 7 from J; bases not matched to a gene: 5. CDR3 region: CASSLAGGGRGYTF. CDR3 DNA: TGTGCCAGCAGCTTAGCAGGGGGCGGTCGTGGCTACACCTTC.

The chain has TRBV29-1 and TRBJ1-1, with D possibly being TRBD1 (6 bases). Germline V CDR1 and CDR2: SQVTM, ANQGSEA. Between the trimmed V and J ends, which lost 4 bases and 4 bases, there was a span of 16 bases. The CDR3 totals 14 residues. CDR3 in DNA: TGCAGCGTTGCCGACAGGAGCCGGGGCACTGAAGCTTTCTTT. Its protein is CSVADRSRGTEAFF.